A single sample is the source of the 2 T cell receptor beta chains below, sequenced in a study of sequential checkpoint blockade in melanoma. The treatment is: randomized to nivolumab then ipilimumab (arm A) or the reverse (arm B). The protocol was immunoSEQ multiplex PCR, while the TCRdb copy is restricted to in-frame clones and leaves out a portion. The sample holds fewer than 15,000 clones, around 20% seen once. Specimen: tumor tissue (inferred from file names), collected from a patient given nivolumab and ipilimumab in sequence. Receptors originate from a human donor with melanoma.

This rearrangement joins TRBV19 to TRBJ1-1; 7 bases are shared with TRBD1. The CDR3 totals 14 residues. Germline V gives CDR1 LNHDA, CDR2 SQIVND (reference sequence). V dropped 2 bases and J dropped 5; count of bases not matched to a gene: 5. The CDR3 nucleotides are TGTGCCAGTAGTATAACAGGGGACTGGACTGAAGCTTTCTTT. Translation gives CASSITGDWTEAFF.

The CDR3 loop reads CASSIETSVLPNTGELFF. The CDR3 bases are TGTGCCAGTAGTATAGAGACTAGTGTTCTTCCAAACACCGGGGAGCTGTTTTTT. V and J are TRBV19 and TRBJ2-2; D might be TRBD2 (6 bases). The CDR3 runs 18 residues. Germline V CDR1 and CDR2: LNHDA, SQIVND (reference sequence). V gave up 0 bases and J gave up 2 bases, with 16 bases separating them.